The 14 T cell receptor beta chains below come from one sample, sequenced in a study of spatial heterogeneity in lung cancer. The study's findings and limits: For expanded intratumoral alpha and beta TCRs, counts tracked tumor mutation counts.

What these receptors recognize is not known. Stated time point: sample taken at primary tumor resection. TCRdb reprocessed the 5' RACE reads with MiXCR, giving one entry per CDR3 protein. The sample consists of thousands of distinct CDR3 sequences, over 11% of them appearing once. This material consisted of lung tumor tissue, taken at surgery. The origin of the receptors is a male donor with early-stage non-small cell lung cancer.

As for this clonotype: This beta chain slipped into a library made for alpha chains as a stray read, so its size is not meaningful. V and J are TRBV15 and TRBJ2-1; TRBD2 aligns across 12 bases. Germline CDR1 reads LNHNV; CDR2 reads YYDKDF (reference sequence). The CDR3 contains 16 residues. The ends lost 4 bases at V and 7 bases at J; junction bases unmatched: 8. The DNA of the CDR3 is TGTGCCACCAGCAACCGACTAGCGGGAGCTTATAATGAGCAGTTCTTC. As protein: CATSNRLAGAYNEQFF.

About this clonotype: A much larger clone is a single base away; this may be a read error. The library was prepared for alpha chains; this beta chain is a stray read, so its frequency means little. The chain links TRBV5-1 to TRBJ2-1, with D perhaps TRBD1 (6 bases). The CDR3 runs 15 residues. Per the germline V gene, CDR1 is SGHRS and CDR2 is YFSETQ. The CDR3 DNA sequence: TGCGCCAGCAACCTAGGACAGAGCTCCTACAATGTGCAGTTCTTC. Its translation: CASNLGQSSYNVQFF.

This clonotype was seen many times. The size of this beta chain means little, since it is a stray read in a library made for alpha chains. V is TRBV20-1 and J is TRBJ1-5, with 10 bases lining up with TRBD1. The CDR3 has 17 residues. The ends lost 5 bases at V and 1 base at J; junction bases unmatched: 11. The germline CDR1 and CDR2 sequences are DFQATT and SNEGSKA (reference sequence). This CDR3 reads CSASDRGSVMSNQPQHF. CDR3 in DNA: TGCAGTGCTTCGGACAGGGGGTCTGTCATGAGCAATCAGCCCCAGCATTTT.

In this sample, this clonotype turned up a few times. In a library made to pick up alpha chains, this beta chain is a stray read with a size that means little. CDR3 coding DNA: TGTGCCATCAAGGGGGACTCCTACAATGAGCAGTTCTTC. Encoded protein: CAIKGDSYNEQFF. V and J are TRBV10-3 and TRBJ2-1; weak D call: TRBD1 (6 bases). Trimming shortened V by 7 bases and J by 0 bases, and 7 bases separated the two germline ends. Germline assignment: CDR1 ENHRY and CDR2 SYGVKD. CDR3 length: 13 residues.

This clonotype ranks as medium-sized. In a library made to pick up alpha chains, this beta chain is a stray read with a size that means little. The chain links TRBV12-3 or TRBV12-4 to TRBJ1-1, with D unresolved. V lost 2 bases, J lost 6 bases, and 4 bases lay in between. The CDR3 covers 11 residues. CDR3: CASSLSAEAFF. The CDR3, as DNA: TGTGCCAGCAGTTTAAGCGCTGAAGCTTTCTTT.

This clonotype was recorded many times. This beta chain is a stray read from a library made for alpha chains; its abundance is not meaningful. The rearrangement joins TRBV6-5 to TRBJ2-2; no firm D call. The length of the CDR3 is 13 residues. Germline CDR1 and CDR2: MNHEY and SVGAGI. V was cut by 2 bases and J by 9 bases, with 10 bases left in between. The CDR3 loop is CASSYQSSRELFF. The CDR3 DNA reads as TGTGCCAGCAGTTACCAAAGTTCAAGGGAGCTGTTTTTT.

The sample holds many counts of this clonotype. Because the library targeted alpha chains, this beta chain is an off-target read whose size means little. The chain employs TRBV2 and TRBJ2-5, with 12 bases fitting TRBD2. This CDR3 has 15 residues. J was trimmed by 5 bases and V by 5 bases; bases with no gene match: 6. Germline V gives CDR1 SNHLY, CDR2 FYNNEI. In DNA form, the CDR3 reads TGTGCCAGCAGTAATCCGACTAGCGGGAGTGAGACCCAGTACTTC. Translated: CASSNPTSGSETQYF. Full variable domain (remainder filled in from reference TRBV2 and TRBJ2-5): EPEVTQTPSHQVTQMGQEVILRCVPISNHLYFYWYRQILGQKVEFLVSFYNNEISEKSEIFDDQFSVERPDGSNFTLKIRSTKLEDSAMYFCASSNPTSGSETQYFGPGTRLLVL.

This clonotype was seen many times. The size of this beta chain means little, since it is a stray read in a library made for alpha chains. CDR3 loop: CASSPGLAGGPSYNEQFF. CDR3 coding DNA: TGTGCCAGCAGCCCTGGACTAGCGGGAGGGCCGTCCTACAATGAGCAGTTCTTC. The V call is TRBV4-2, the J call TRBJ2-1; 15 positions match TRBD2. V shed 4 bases, J shed 1 base, and the junction held 5 bases outside the gene matches. The CDR3 has 18 amino acids. The germline V gene has CDR1 LGHNA and CDR2 YNFKEQ.

This clonotype was detected many times. With the library built for alpha chains, this beta chain is off target and its frequency is not meaningful. This sequence joins TRBV6-5 and TRBJ2-2; D is perhaps TRBD2 (6 bases). CDR1 is MNHEY and CDR2 is SVGAGI in the germline V gene. The CDR3 sequence is 14 residues long. Trimming pared 2 bases from V and 5 bases from J, leaving 9 bases between. CDR3 sequence: CASSYGAGTGELFF. CDR3 in DNA: TGTGCCAGCAGTTACGGGGCGGGAACCGGGGAGCTGTTTTTT.

Many counts were recorded for this clonotype. Little can be read into the size of this beta chain, an off-target read in a library designed for alpha chains. The chain links TRBV29-1 to TRBJ2-2; 8 bases are shared with TRBD2. Per the germline V gene, CDR1 is SQVTM and CDR2 is ANQGSEA. Trimming took 6 bases from V and 7 from J; bases not matched to a gene: 7. This CDR3 comprises 13 residues. In DNA, the CDR3 is TGCAGCGTGGGAGCGGGAGCTATCGGGGAGCTGTTTTTT. This codes for CSVGAGAIGELFF.

This clonotype was counted at least ten times. A library made for alpha chains picked up this beta chain off target, so its size means little. The V gene is TRBV6-5, the J gene TRBJ1-2; a possible D gene is TRBD1 (6 bases). From germline, CDR1 is MNHEY and CDR2 SVGAGI. CDR3 length: 14 amino acids. Trimming left V 6 bases short and J 2 bases short, with 13 bases between. The CDR3 sequence: CASSRGGPNYGYTF. The DNA of the CDR3 is TGTGCCAGCAGCAGGGGAGGGCCAAACTATGGCTACACCTTC.

The table lists this clonotype with many counts. Being off target in a library aimed at alpha chains, this beta chain has a size of little meaning. The chain uses TRBV7-6 and TRBJ2-2; 12 bases match TRBD2. Germline-derived CDR1 and CDR2 are SGHVS and FNYEAQ. The CDR3 is 17 residues long. Trimming cost V 3 bases and J 6 bases; bases outside gene matches: 8. CDR3 sequence: CASSLRLAGAVAGELFF. CDR3 coding DNA: TGTGCCAGCAGCTTGAGACTAGCGGGAGCGGTAGCCGGGGAGCTGTTTTTT.

This clonotype has a count of ten or more. This beta chain is an unintended read in a library built for alpha chains; its size means little. The V and J genes are TRBV6-5 and TRBJ1-1; 8 nucleotides line up with TRBD1. The V gene's germline CDR1 is MNHEY and CDR2 SVGAGI. This CDR3 has 13 residues. The J segment lost 13 bases and the V segment lost 4 bases, leaving 11 bases of the junction unmatched. In DNA, the CDR3 is TGTGCCAGCAGTTCCGACAGGGGCCTCGAGGGTTTCTTT. Its protein product is CASSSDRGLEGFF.

By sample share, this clonotype is medium-sized. Because the library targeted alpha chains, this beta chain is an off-target read whose size means little. The J gene is TRBJ1-1, the V gene TRBV12-3 or TRBV12-4, with D tentatively TRBD1 (6 bases). The CDR3 sequence is 15 residues long. Between the trimmed V and J ends, which lost 7 bases and 4 bases, there was a span of 19 bases. The CDR3 bases are TGTGCCAGCACCCACAGAGAGGTAGGGGGCACTGAAGCTTTCTTT. It specifies CASTHREVGGTEAFF.